This T cell receptor (beta chain) is from a study of blood T cell repertoires in COVID-19. In the study overall: Nucleic acid was either cDNA or gDNA, and it came from T cells, B-cell-depleted T cells, or PBMCs.

The CDR3 loop spans 12 amino acids. Per the germline V gene, CDR1 is MGHRA and CDR2 is YSYEKL. V gave up 8 bases and J gave up 5 bases, with 12 bases separating them. Libraries were prepared by immunoSEQ multiplex PCR; TCRdb keeps only in-frame clonotypes and omits some of them. Seen here are approximately 25,000 clones, roughly 90% observed once, and the top ten hold around 12%. This TCR was sampled from a woman of 80 years or more with active or convalescent COVID-19. This chain joins TRBV4-1 and TRBJ2-5; D unclear. Sequenced sample: peripheral blood. In DNA form, the CDR3 reads TGCGCCAGCGGCCCCCCCGGGGAGACCCAGTACTTC. Protein sequence: CASGPPGETQYF.